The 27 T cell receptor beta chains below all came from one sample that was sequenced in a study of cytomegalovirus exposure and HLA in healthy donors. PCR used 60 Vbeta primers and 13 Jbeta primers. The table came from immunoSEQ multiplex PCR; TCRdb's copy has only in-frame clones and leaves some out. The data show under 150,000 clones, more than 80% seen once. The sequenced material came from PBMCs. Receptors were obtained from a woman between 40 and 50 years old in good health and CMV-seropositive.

This CDR3 is CASSPGSSPYEQYF. The CDR3 DNA reads as TGTGCCAGCAGTCCCGGGAGTTCCCCCTACGAGCAGTACTTC. The chain recombines TRBV6-1 with TRBJ2-7, with D maybe TRBD2 (6 bases). Trimming removed 5 bases from V and 2 bases from J, with 13 bases in between. Germline lookup yields CDR1 MNHNS and CDR2 SASEGT. This CDR3 is built from 14 residues.

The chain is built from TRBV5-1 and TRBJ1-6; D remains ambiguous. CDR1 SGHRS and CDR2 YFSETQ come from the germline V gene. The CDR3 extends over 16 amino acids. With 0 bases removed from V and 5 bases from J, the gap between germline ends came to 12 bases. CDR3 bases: TGCGCCAGCAGCTTGGTGGTAGGGAGCGATAATTCACCCCTCCACTTT. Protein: CASSLVVGSDNSPLHF.

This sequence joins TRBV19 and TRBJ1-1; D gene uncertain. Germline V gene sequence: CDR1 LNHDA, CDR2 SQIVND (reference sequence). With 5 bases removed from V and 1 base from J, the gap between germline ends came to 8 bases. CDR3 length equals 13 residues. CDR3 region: CASSWQENTEAFF. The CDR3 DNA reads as TGTGCCAGTAGTTGGCAGGAGAACACTGAAGCTTTCTTT.

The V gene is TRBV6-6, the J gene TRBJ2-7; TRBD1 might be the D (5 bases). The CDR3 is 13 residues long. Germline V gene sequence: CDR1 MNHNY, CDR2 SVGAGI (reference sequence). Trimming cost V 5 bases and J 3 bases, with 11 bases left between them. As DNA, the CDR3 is TGTGCCAGCAGTCCCGGACAAAGCTACGAGCAGTACTTC. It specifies CASSPGQSYEQYF.

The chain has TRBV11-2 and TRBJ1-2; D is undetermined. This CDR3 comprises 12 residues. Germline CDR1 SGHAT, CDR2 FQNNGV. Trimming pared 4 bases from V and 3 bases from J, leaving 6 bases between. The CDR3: CASSSRDYGYTF. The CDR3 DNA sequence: TGTGCCAGCAGCTCACGGGACTATGGCTACACCTTC.

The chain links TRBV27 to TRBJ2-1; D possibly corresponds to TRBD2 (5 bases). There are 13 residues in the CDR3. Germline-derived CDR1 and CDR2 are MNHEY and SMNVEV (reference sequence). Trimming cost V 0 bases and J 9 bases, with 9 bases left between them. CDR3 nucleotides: TGTGCCAGCAGTTTATCGGACTTCGGTGAGCAGTTCTTC. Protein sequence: CASSLSDFGEQFF.

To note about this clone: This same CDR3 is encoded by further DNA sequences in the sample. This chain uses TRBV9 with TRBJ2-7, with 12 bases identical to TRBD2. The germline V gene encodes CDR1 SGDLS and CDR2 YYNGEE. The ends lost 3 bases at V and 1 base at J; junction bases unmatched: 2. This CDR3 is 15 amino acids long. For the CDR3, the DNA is TGTGCCAGCAGCGAAGGGACTAGCGGGTCCTACGAGCAGTACTTC. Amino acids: CASSEGTSGSYEQYF.

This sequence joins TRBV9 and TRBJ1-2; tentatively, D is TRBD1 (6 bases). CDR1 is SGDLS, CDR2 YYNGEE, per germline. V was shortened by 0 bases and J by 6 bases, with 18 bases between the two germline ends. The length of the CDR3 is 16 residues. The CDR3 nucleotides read TGTGCCAGCAGCGTAGAGTTGGTGACAGGTGTTGATGGCTACACCTTC. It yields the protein CASSVELVTGVDGYTF.

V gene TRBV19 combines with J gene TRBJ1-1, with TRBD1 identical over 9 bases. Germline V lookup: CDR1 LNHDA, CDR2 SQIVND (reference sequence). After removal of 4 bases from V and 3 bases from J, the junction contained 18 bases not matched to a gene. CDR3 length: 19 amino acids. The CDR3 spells CASSNPDRGPNTIYTEAFF. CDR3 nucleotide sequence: TGTGCCAGTAGTAATCCGGACAGGGGCCCAAATACAATCTACACTGAAGCTTTCTTT.

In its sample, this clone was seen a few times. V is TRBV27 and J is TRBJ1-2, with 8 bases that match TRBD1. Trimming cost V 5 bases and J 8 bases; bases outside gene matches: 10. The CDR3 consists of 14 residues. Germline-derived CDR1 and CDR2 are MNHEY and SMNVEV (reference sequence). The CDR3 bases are TGTGCCAGCAGTGTACTACAGGGGGGTGGAGGCTACACCTTC. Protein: CASSVLQGGGGYTF.

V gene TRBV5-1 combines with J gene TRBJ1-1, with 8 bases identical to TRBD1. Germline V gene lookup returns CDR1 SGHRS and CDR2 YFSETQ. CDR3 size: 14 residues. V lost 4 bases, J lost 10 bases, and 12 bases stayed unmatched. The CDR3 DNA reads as TGCGCCAGCAGCCCCGACAGGGGTGCGCTTGGAGCTTTCTTT. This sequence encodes CASSPDRGALGAFF.

The CDR3 spells CASSLLVGNQPQHF. CDR3 DNA: TGTGCCAGCAGCTTGTTAGTCGGCAATCAGCCCCAGCATTTT. The chain links TRBV5-8 to TRBJ1-5; D ambiguous. This CDR3 contains 14 residues. V dropped 1 base and J dropped 2 bases, with 7 bases sitting between them. CDR1 and CDR2 (germline): SGHTS, YDEGEE.

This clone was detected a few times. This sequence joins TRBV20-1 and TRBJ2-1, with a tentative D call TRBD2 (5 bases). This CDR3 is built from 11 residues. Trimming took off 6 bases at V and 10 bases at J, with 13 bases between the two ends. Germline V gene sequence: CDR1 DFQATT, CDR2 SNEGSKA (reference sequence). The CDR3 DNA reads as TGCAGTGCCTCCTCGGGGTACGAGCAGTTCTTC. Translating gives CSASSGYEQFF.

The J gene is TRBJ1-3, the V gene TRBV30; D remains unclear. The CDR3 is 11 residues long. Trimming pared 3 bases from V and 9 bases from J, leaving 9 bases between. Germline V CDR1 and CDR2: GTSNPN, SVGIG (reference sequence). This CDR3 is CAWRGLGTIYF. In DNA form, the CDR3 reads TGTGCCTGGAGGGGCCTGGGCACCATATATTTT.

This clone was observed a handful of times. The CDR3 DNA is TGTGCCAGCAGTGAATATATGGGAGGGGTGAAGGTGACCGGGGAGCTGTTTTTT. This translates into CASSEYMGGVKVTGELFF. The chain carries TRBV25-1 and TRBJ2-2; 7 bases match TRBD2. The germline V gene encodes CDR1 MGHDK and CDR2 SYGVNS. This CDR3 is 18 amino acids long. V gave up 0 bases and J gave up 5 bases; unmatched junction bases: 12.

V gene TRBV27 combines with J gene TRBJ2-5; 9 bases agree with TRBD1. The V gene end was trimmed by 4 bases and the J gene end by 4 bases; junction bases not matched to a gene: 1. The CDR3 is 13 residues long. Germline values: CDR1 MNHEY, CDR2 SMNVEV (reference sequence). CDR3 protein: CASSYRGRETQYF. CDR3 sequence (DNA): TGTGCCAGCAGTTACAGGGGGCGAGAGACCCAGTACTTC.

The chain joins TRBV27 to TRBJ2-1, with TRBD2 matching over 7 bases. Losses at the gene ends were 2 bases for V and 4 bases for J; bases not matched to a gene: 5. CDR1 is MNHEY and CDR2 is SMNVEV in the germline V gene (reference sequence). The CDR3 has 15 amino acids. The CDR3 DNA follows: TGTGCCAGCAGTTTAAGCGGGGACCCTTACAATGAGCAGTTCTTC. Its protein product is CASSLSGDPYNEQFF.

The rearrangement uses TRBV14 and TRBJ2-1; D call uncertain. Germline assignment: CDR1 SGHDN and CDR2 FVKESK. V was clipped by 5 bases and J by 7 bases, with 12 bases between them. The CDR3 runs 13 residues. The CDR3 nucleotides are TGTGCCAGCAGCATTTTGAACGAGAATGAGCAGTTCTTC. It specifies CASSILNENEQFF.

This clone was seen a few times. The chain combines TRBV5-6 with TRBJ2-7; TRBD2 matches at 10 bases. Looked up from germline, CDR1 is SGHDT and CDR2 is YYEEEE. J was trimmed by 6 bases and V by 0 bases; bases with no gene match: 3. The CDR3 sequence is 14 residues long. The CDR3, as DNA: TGTGCCAGCAGCTTGGGGCTAGCGGGAGCCGAGCAGTACTTC. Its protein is CASSLGLAGAEQYF.

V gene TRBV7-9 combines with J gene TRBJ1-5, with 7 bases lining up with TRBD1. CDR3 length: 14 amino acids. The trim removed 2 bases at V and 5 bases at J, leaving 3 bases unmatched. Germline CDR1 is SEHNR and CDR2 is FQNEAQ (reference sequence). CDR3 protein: CASSLSGGDQPQHF. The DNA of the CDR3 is TGTGCCAGCAGCTTATCAGGGGGAGATCAGCCCCAGCATTTT.

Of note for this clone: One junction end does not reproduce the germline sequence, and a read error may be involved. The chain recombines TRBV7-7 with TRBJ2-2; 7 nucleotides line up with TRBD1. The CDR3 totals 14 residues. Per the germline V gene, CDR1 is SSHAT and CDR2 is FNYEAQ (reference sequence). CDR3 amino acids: CASSLVGQAGELFF. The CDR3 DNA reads TGTGCTAGCAGCTTAGTAGGACAGGCCGGGGAGCTGTTTTTT.

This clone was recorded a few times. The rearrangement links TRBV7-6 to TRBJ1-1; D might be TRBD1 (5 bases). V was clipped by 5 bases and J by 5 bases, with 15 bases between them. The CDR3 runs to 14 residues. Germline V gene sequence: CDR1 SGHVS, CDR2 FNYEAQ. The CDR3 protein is CASSPVGGWTEAFF. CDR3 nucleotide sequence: TGTGCCAGCAGCCCCGTGGGGGGGTGGACTGAAGCTTTCTTT.

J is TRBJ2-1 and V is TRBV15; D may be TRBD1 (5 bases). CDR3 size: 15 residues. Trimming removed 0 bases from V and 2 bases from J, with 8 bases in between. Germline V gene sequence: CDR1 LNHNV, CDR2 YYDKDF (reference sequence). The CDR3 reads CATSRDPTAYNEQFF. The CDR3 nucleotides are TGTGCCACCAGCAGAGATCCGACAGCCTACAATGAGCAGTTCTTC.

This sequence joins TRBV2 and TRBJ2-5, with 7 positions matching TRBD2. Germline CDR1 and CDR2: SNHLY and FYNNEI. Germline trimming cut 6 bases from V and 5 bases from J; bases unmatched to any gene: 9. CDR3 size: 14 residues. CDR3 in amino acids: CASRPTSSAETQYF. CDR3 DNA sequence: TGTGCCAGCAGGCCGACTAGCTCGGCTGAGACCCAGTACTTC.

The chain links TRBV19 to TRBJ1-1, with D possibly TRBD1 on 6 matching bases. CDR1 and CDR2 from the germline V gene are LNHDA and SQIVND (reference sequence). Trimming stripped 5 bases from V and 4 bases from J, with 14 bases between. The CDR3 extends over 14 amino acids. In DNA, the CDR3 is TGTGCCAGTAGTTTACAGGGAAAACGCACTGAAGCTTTCTTT. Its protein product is CASSLQGKRTEAFF.

CDR3 in amino acids: CASSLTRRETQYF. The CDR3 DNA follows: TGTGCCAGCAGTTTAACCAGAAGAGAGACCCAGTACTTC. This chain joins TRBV27 and TRBJ2-5; D not certain. CDR1 and CDR2 (germline): MNHEY, SMNVEV (reference sequence). The length of the CDR3 is 13 residues. Deletions cut 2 bases from V and 4 bases from J, with 8 bases between.

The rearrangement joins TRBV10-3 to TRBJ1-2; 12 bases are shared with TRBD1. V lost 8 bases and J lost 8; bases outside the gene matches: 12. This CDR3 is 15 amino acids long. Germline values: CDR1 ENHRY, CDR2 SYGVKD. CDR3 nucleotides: TGTGCCATCGGAAACCCCGGGACAGGGGGCCGAGGCTACACCTTC. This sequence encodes CAIGNPGTGGRGYTF.